This is a list of T cell receptor beta chains from one sample in a study of blood T cell repertoires in COVID-19. TCRdb's copy holds only in-frame clones and misses some; the assay was immunoSEQ multiplex PCR. The table shows some 320,000 clones, with around 87% occurring only once. Specimen: PBMCs or T cells enriched from blood (not recorded which). The receptors here all came from a woman aged 25 to 39 who had recovered from COVID-19. Each CDR3 is given with its conserved first and last residue. The D gene is left open where the match is weak. Only part of the rows carry a size: once, few, many, or a class if the clone is expanded.

J gene: TRBJ1-2; clone size: NA; V gene: TRBV2; D gene: NA; CDR3 DNA: TGTGCCAGCAGTGAAGGGGTGGGGGGATACTATGGCTACACCTTC; CDR3 protein: CASSEGVGGYYGYTF
J gene: TRBJ1-2; clone size: few; V gene: TRBV2; D gene: NA; CDR3 DNA: TGTGCCAGCAGTGGCCACGGCTATGGCTACACCTTC; CDR3 protein: CASSGHGYGYTF
J gene: TRBJ1-5; clone size: NA; V gene: TRBV5-1; D gene: TRBD1; CDR3 DNA: TGCGCCAGCAGCTCACAGGGGAGGACCGGTCAGCCCCAGCATTTT; CDR3 protein: CASSSQGRTGQPQHF
J gene: TRBJ2-3; clone size: NA; V gene: TRBV30; D gene: TRBD1; CDR3 DNA: TGTGCCTTGACAGGGGGATTCGTGGATACGCAGTATTTT; CDR3 protein: CALTGGFVDTQYF
J gene: TRBJ2-3; clone size: NA; V gene: TRBV3-1/TRBV3-2; D gene: TRBD2; CDR3 DNA: TGTGCCAGCAGCCAAGATCTCCTAGCGGGGATCACAGATACGCAGTATTTT; CDR3 protein: CASSQDLLAGITDTQYF
J gene: TRBJ1-2; clone size: NA; V gene: TRBV4-1; D gene: TRBD1; CDR3 DNA: TGCGCCAGCAGCCAAGTAAGGACAGGGACCTATGGCTACACCTTC; CDR3 protein: CASSQVRTGTYGYTF
J gene: TRBJ1-1; clone size: NA; V gene: TRBV23-1; D gene: TRBD1; CDR3 DNA: TGCGCCAGCAGTCAAGTTGGACCCAATTCCGGGACAGGGAAAATACCGAACACTGAAGCTTTCTTT; CDR3 protein: CASSQVGPNSGTGKIPNTEAFF
J gene: TRBJ2-1; clone size: few; V gene: TRBV6-4; D gene: TRBD1; CDR3 DNA: TGTGCCAGCAGTGAAACCGGGACAGGGTTTCATGAGCAGTTCTTC; CDR3 protein: CASSETGTGFHEQFF
J gene: TRBJ1-5; clone size: few; V gene: TRBV4-1; D gene: NA; CDR3 DNA: TGCGCCAGCAGCCAAGGGGTCGTGGCAGGGAGGTCCAATCAGCCCCAGCATTTT; CDR3 protein: CASSQGVVAGRSNQPQHF
J gene: TRBJ2-7; clone size: NA; V gene: TRBV28; D gene: NA; CDR3 DNA: TGTGCCACCGGGGGGCTGAGCTCCTACGAGCAGTACTTC; CDR3 protein: CATGGLSSYEQYF
J gene: TRBJ1-5; clone size: NA; V gene: TRBV28; D gene: TRBD1; CDR3 DNA: TGTGCCAGCAGTCCCTCCACAGGGGGCGGTCAGCCCCAGCATTTT; CDR3 protein: CASSPSTGGGQPQHF
J gene: TRBJ1-2; clone size: few; V gene: TRBV6-1; D gene: NA; CDR3 DNA: TGTGCCAGCAGTGAAATTGGGCAGGGAAATGATGGCTACACCTTC; CDR3 protein: CASSEIGQGNDGYTF
J gene: TRBJ2-3; clone size: NA; V gene: TRBV27; D gene: TRBD2; CDR3 DNA: TGTGCCAGCATCCGGCTAGCGGGGGGGCCCGATACGCAGTATTTT; CDR3 protein: CASIRLAGGPDTQYF
J gene: TRBJ1-1; clone size: NA; V gene: TRBV5-1; D gene: NA; CDR3 DNA: TGCGCCAGCAGCTTGACAGGGTGGGACACTGAAGCTTTCTTT; CDR3 protein: CASSLTGWDTEAFF
J gene: TRBJ1-2; clone size: NA; V gene: TRBV19; D gene: TRBD1; CDR3 DNA: TGTGCCAGTAGCCGGGACAGAACTAACTATGGCTACACCTTC; CDR3 protein: CASSRDRTNYGYTF
J gene: TRBJ1-1; clone size: NA; V gene: TRBV5-1; D gene: TRBD1; CDR3 DNA: TGCGCCAGCAGCTTTACCCCGACAGGGGCGAACACTGAAGCTTTCTTT; CDR3 protein: CASSFTPTGANTEAFF
J gene: TRBJ2-7; clone size: NA; V gene: TRBV30; D gene: TRBD2; CDR3 DNA: TGTGCCTGGACCCGAGGGAGGGAGAACTCCTACGAGCAGTACTTC; CDR3 protein: CAWTRGRENSYEQYF
J gene: TRBJ2-1; clone size: NA; V gene: TRBV7-8; D gene: TRBD1; CDR3 DNA: TGTGCCAGCAGCTTGTATCGGGGGACAGGAGGAATTGGCTCCTACAATGAGCAGTTCTTC; CDR3 protein: CASSLYRGTGGIGSYNEQFF